One sample yielded the 7 T cell receptor beta chains listed below, sequenced in a study of cytomegalovirus exposure and HLA in healthy donors listed by TCRdb under 2017. The library came from the immunoSEQ multiplex PCR assay. For the multiplex PCR, a mixture combining 60 forward primers for TCR Vbeta segments and 13 reverse primers for TCR Jbeta segments was used. The table was pulled from immuneACCESS by TCRdb, which kept in-frame rearrangements only. Such tables lose some clones; where checked, under half of the loss comes from unresolved V genes, and the rest has no known cause. The sample profile shows roughly 150,000 clones; 80% of them were found once. About an eighth of the sample comes from the top ten. The sequencing sample was made of PBMCs. The receptors were gathered from a woman aged 40 to 49 in good health and CMV-seronegative.

Details on this clone: One end of the junction fails to match germline, which may point to a read error. The chain couples TRBV7-9 to TRBJ2-7; no clear D. The CDR3 length is 12 residues. The germline CDR1 and CDR2 sequences are SEHNR and FQNEAQ (reference sequence). The CDR3 protein is CSSSLTYYEQYF. DNA for the CDR3: TGTTCCAGCAGCTTAACTTACTACGAGCAGTACTTC. Supplemented by reference TRBV7-9 and TRBJ2-7, the full variable domain reads DTGVSQNPRHKITKRGQNVTFRCDPISEHNRLYWYRQTLGQGPEFLTYFQNEAQLEKSRLLSDRFSAERPKGSFSTLEIQRTEQGDSAMYLCSSSLTYYEQYFGPGTRLTVT.

The chain uses TRBV27 and TRBJ1-5, with D perhaps matching TRBD1 (6 bases). The CDR3 has 15 amino acids. Deletions cut 6 bases from V and 5 bases from J, with 17 bases between. The germline gives CDR1 MNHEY, CDR2 SMNVEV (reference sequence). The CDR3 is CASSPTDSRYQPQHF. The DNA for the CDR3 is TGTGCCAGCAGCCCGACGGACAGCCGATATCAGCCCCAGCATTTT.

This clone was recorded only once. The chain combines TRBV4-1 with TRBJ2-5; 9 nucleotides match TRBD2. Germline V gene sequence: CDR1 MGHRA, CDR2 YSYEKL. V was pared by 1 base and J by 4 bases, with 10 bases of the junction left unmatched. The CDR3 sequence is 17 residues long. In DNA form, the CDR3 reads TGCGCCAGCAGCCAAGGGCGGGGGGGGGTTAGTCCAGAGACCCAGTACTTC. Protein: CASSQGRGGVSPETQYF.

J is TRBJ1-2 and V is TRBV6-5; D is undetermined. The CDR3 is made up of 13 amino acids. Germline-derived CDR1 and CDR2 are MNHEY and SVGAGI. V lost 4 bases and J lost 4, with 10 bases in between. CDR3 DNA: TGTGCCAGCAGTTTCAATCGGAGCTATGGCTACACCTTC. Translation gives CASSFNRSYGYTF.

With regard to this clone: The junction differs from germline at one of its ends, possibly a read error. The chain links TRBV7-9 to TRBJ1-1; 7 bases agree with TRBD1. The germline gives CDR1 SEHNR, CDR2 FQNEAQ (reference sequence). The CDR3 extends over 15 amino acids. The DNA of the CDR3 is TGTTCCAGCAGCCCTCGGACAGGTCCGAACACTGAAGCTTTCTTT. Its translation: CSSSPRTGPNTEAFF.

The gene calls are TRBV28 and TRBJ1-5; a possible D gene is TRBD1 (6 bases). Germline CDR1 reads MDHEN; CDR2 reads SYDVKM. The V and J ends lost 7 bases and 7 bases respectively, with 23 bases between them. This CDR3 has 16 residues. The CDR3 sequence is CASTEDSDPSRQPQHF. As DNA, the CDR3 is TGTGCCAGCACCGAGGACAGCGACCCTTCGAGGCAGCCCCAGCATTTT.

The chain recombines TRBV11-2 with TRBJ2-4; 11 bases map to TRBD1. The CDR3 consists of 15 residues. The V gene end was trimmed by 4 bases and the J gene end by 7 bases; junction bases not matched to a gene: 6. Germline CDR1 is SGHAT and CDR2 is FQNNGV. The CDR3 DNA is TGTGCCAGCAGCTCCGCCCGGGACAGGGGGAACATTCAGTACTTC. Translating it yields CASSSARDRGNIQYF.